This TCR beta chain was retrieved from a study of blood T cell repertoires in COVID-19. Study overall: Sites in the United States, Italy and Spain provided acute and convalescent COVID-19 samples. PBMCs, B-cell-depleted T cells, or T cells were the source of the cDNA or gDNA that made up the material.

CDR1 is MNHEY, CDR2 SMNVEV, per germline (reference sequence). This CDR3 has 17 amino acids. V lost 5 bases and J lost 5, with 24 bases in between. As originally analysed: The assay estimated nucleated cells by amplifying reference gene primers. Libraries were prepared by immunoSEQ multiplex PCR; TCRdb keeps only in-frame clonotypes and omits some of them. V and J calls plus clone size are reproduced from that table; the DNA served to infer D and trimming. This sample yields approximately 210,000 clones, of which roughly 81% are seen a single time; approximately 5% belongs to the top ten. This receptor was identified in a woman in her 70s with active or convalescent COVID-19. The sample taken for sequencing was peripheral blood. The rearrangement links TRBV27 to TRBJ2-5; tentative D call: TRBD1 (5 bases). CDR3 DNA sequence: TGTGCCAGCAGTCCCGACTTCAGGGTTTCGACTGAGGAGACCCAGTACTTC. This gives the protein CASSPDFRVSTEETQYF.